The clone carrying this TCR beta chain was detected ten times or more. MiXCR reprocessed the PCR reads for TCRdb. The sample comprises 30,000 to 45,000 clones, roughly 28% of which are singletons, and about a tenth rests with the top ten. The data were taken from a study of metastatic and nonmetastatic thyroid tumors. Every patient was untreated before thyroid surgery. Germline assignment: CDR1 SNHLY and CDR2 FYNNEI. With 2 bases removed from V and 3 bases from J, the gap between germline ends came to 11 bases. CDR3 length: 15 amino acids. This clonotype was obtained from a male donor with papillary thyroid cancer or a benign thyroid nodule (not recorded which). Some clones in this sample may be carry-over from other donors' samples. The J gene is TRBJ2-1, the V gene TRBV2; tentatively, D is TRBD2 (6 bases). Sequencing was done on a sample of blood. CDR3 amino acids: CASSEWAGRYNEQFF. CDR3 nucleotides: TGTGCCAGCAGTGAATGGGCGGGACGCTACAATGAGCAGTTCTTC.